This TCR beta chain stems from a study of post-analysis software for immune sequencing data. Regarding the study as a whole: Patients showed TRBV5-6, TRBV5-1 and TRBV20-1 among five TRBV segments more frequent than in controls.

This clonotype was detected once. Its specificity is unknown. Unique molecular identifiers featured in each of the TCR beta cDNA libraries. A single record per CDR3 protein comes from TCRdb applying MiXCR to the PCR reads. The data show over 700,000 distinct CDR3 sequences, 25% to 30% seen once. The CDR3 covers 14 residues. V was shortened by 0 bases and J by 5 bases, with 12 bases between the two germline ends. Germline assignment: CDR1 SGDLS and CDR2 YYNGEE. The source of this sequence is a girl aged 5-17 years with multiple sclerosis. The chain has TRBV9 and TRBJ2-7; D call uncertain. Sequencing was performed on blood. The CDR3 nucleotides are TGTGCCAGCAGCGTAGGAGGCCGGCTCGACGAGCAGTACTTC. Protein product: CASSVGGRLDEQYF.